The 27 T cell receptor beta chains listed next were all sequenced from one sample in a study of cytomegalovirus exposure and HLA in healthy donors. PCR amplification relied on 60 Vbeta primers (plus 13 Jbeta primers). Only in-frame clones appear in the TCRdb table, and some are missing; sequencing was by immunoSEQ multiplex PCR. The repertoire consists of 130,000 to 150,000 clones, with about four fifths occurring once and the leading ten covering less than 3.5%. The sample consisted of PBMCs. The source is a male donor in good health and CMV-seronegative.

V and J are TRBV9 and TRBJ2-5; a possible D gene is TRBD2 (7 bases). Germline V gives CDR1 SGDLS, CDR2 YYNGEE. Trimming took off 4 bases at V and 4 bases at J, with 14 bases between the two ends. CDR3 length: 14 residues. For the CDR3, the DNA is TGTGCCAGCAGCCCGCGGGGGCTTCCAGAGACCCAGTACTTC. It is translated as CASSPRGLPETQYF.

The chain employs TRBV30 and TRBJ2-6; 10 bases fit TRBD1. CDR1 is GTSNPN, CDR2 SVGIG, per germline (reference sequence). CDR3 length equals 17 residues. V was pared by 8 bases and J by 4 bases, with 14 bases of the junction left unmatched. The CDR3 nucleotides are TGTGCCGGGACCCGGGACAGGGGCCTTTCGGGGGCCAACGTCCTGACTTTC. As protein: CAGTRDRGLSGANVLTF. Full variable domain (outside the CDR3, taken from reference TRBV30 and TRBJ2-6): SQTIHQWPATLVQPVGSPLSLECTVEGTSNPNLYWYRQAAGRGLQLLFYSVGIGQISSEVPQNLSASRPQDRQFILSSKKLLLSDSGFYLCAGTRDRGLSGANVLTFGAGSRLTVL.

The gene calls are TRBV7-9 and TRBJ1-2; no reliable D call. CDR3 length: 13 residues. Trimming removed 2 bases from V and 0 bases from J, with 4 bases in between. CDR1 and CDR2 (germline): SEHNR, FQNEAQ (reference sequence). This CDR3 reads CASSLQSNYGYTF. For the CDR3, the DNA is TGTGCCAGCAGCTTACAGTCTAACTATGGCTACACCTTC. The full variable domain, in which reference TRBV7-9 and TRBJ1-2 provide the parts outside the CDR3, is DTGVSQNPRHKITKRGQNVTFRCDPISEHNRLYWYRQTLGQGPEFLTYFQNEAQLEKSRLLSDRFSAERPKGSFSTLEIQRTEQGDSAMYLCASSLQSNYGYTFGSGTRLTVV.

The chain carries TRBV5-4 and TRBJ1-2, with 7 bases aligning to TRBD1. The CDR3 sequence is 14 residues long. Germline loops: CDR1 SGHNT, CDR2 YYREEE (reference sequence). V shed 1 base and J 7 bases; nucleotides not matched to a gene: 7. CDR3 in DNA: TGTGCCAGCAGCTTGTTTGTAGGGGGCAGTGGCTACACCTTC. It codes for CASSLFVGGSGYTF.

The chain employs TRBV28 and TRBJ1-2, with 7 bases identical to TRBD1. Looked up from germline, CDR1 is MDHEN and CDR2 is SYDVKM. CDR3 length equals 14 residues. V lost 7 bases and J lost 6; bases outside the gene matches: 11. The CDR3 loop reads CASNSPGGSHGYTF. CDR3 bases: TGTGCCAGCAATTCACCAGGGGGTTCACATGGCTACACCTTC.

This clone was counted a few times. The rearrangement joins TRBV5-1 to TRBJ2-7, with 8 nucleotides matching TRBD1. The germline V gene encodes CDR1 SGHRS and CDR2 YFSETQ. Losses at the gene ends were 5 bases for V and 3 bases for J; bases not matched to a gene: 7. The CDR3 consists of 14 residues. DNA of the CDR3: TGCGCCAGCAGAGACAGGGGACGGGACTACGAGCAGTACTTC. Translating gives CASRDRGRDYEQYF.

The chain recombines TRBV20-1 with TRBJ1-1, with D maybe TRBD1 (5 bases). Germline V gene lookup returns CDR1 DFQATT and CDR2 SNEGSKA (reference sequence). V lost 6 bases, J lost 11 bases, and 16 bases lay in between. This CDR3 contains 11 residues. The CDR3 nucleotides read TGCAGTGCCAGTCTGGGGGGACCCGCTTTCTTT. Its translation is CSASLGGPAFF.

The chain links TRBV19 to TRBJ1-5, with 9 positions matching TRBD1. CDR3 length: 16 residues. Germline lookup yields CDR1 LNHDA and CDR2 SQIVND (reference sequence). V lost 4 bases, J lost 6 bases, and 10 bases stayed unmatched. CDR3 nucleotide sequence: TGTGCCAGTAGTACCGGGACAGGGTCGGTCGGTCAGCCCCAGCATTTT. The encoded protein is CASSTGTGSVGQPQHF.

The chain couples TRBV19 to TRBJ2-5; D is undetermined. Trimming stripped 8 bases from V and 2 bases from J, with 12 bases between. Germline assignment: CDR1 LNHDA and CDR2 SQIVND (reference sequence). The length of the CDR3 is 13 residues. CDR3 amino acids: CASALTLQETQYF. The CDR3 coding sequence is TGTGCCAGTGCACTAACTCTACAAGAGACCCAGTACTTC.

This clone occurred once. This chain links TRBV7-2 with TRBJ1-1; a possible D gene is TRBD1 (5 bases). Per germline, CDR1 SGHTA and CDR2 FQGNSA. This CDR3 comprises 15 residues. Trimming pared 5 bases from V and 1 base from J, leaving 14 bases between. CDR3 nucleotides: TGTGCCAGCAGCGTTCCGGGCGGGGGGAACACTGAAGCTTTCTTT. This sequence encodes CASSVPGGGNTEAFF.

V is TRBV2 and J is TRBJ1-4; the match to TRBD1 covers 7 bases. This CDR3 comprises 14 residues. After removal of 8 bases from V and 5 bases from J, the junction contained 8 bases not matched to a gene. CDR1 and CDR2 (germline): SNHLY, FYNNEI. The CDR3 here is CASLTGTANEKLFF. CDR3 in DNA: TGTGCCAGCCTAACCGGGACAGCAAATGAAAAACTGTTTTTT.

The chain has TRBV19 and TRBJ2-5; 11 bases align to TRBD1. Germline CDR1 LNHDA, CDR2 SQIVND (reference sequence). CDR3 length: 15 residues. J lost 5 bases, V lost 4 bases, and 6 bases had no gene match. The DNA for the CDR3 is TGTGCCAGTAGTACCCGGACAGGGGGCGAGGAGACCCAGTACTTC. It is translated as CASSTRTGGEETQYF.

Concerning this clone itself: In the same sample, other DNA sequences code for this CDR3. This chain joins TRBV27 and TRBJ1-2; tentatively, D is TRBD1 (5 bases). CDR3 length equals 14 residues. V was pared by 6 bases and J by 2 bases, with 13 bases between. Germline CDR1 MNHEY, CDR2 SMNVEV (reference sequence). The CDR3, as DNA: TGTGCCAGCAGCTTGTCGGCAGGGAACTATGGCTACACCTTC. This encodes CASSLSAGNYGYTF.

This clone has just one count. This chain joins TRBV9 and TRBJ2-1; 8 nucleotides match TRBD1. V trimming: 0 bases; J trimming: 6 bases; junction bases outside the gene matches: 2. This CDR3 is built from 14 residues. Germline V lookup: CDR1 SGDLS, CDR2 YYNGEE. The DNA of the CDR3 is TGTGCCAGCAGCGTAGGCGACAGGGGCAATGAGCAGTTCTTC. It is translated as CASSVGDRGNEQFF. Filled out from reference TRBV9 and TRBJ2-1, the complete variable domain reads DSGVTQTPKHLITATGQRVTLRCSPRSGDLSVYWYQQSLDQGLQFLIQYYNGEERAKGNILERFSAQQFPDLHSELNLSSLELGDSALYFCASSVGDRGNEQFFGPGTRLTVL.

In this sample, this clone turned up once. This chain connects TRBV6-1 to TRBJ1-3; D is undetermined. Germline V gene sequence: CDR1 MNHNS, CDR2 SASEGT. This CDR3 is 14 amino acids long. Between the trimmed V and J ends, which lost 1 base and 4 bases, there was a span of 8 bases. The DNA of the CDR3 is TGTGCCAGCAGTGAAGTTCGGGGAGGAAACACCATATATTTT. As protein: CASSEVRGGNTIYF.

The sample holds one count of this clone. This sequence joins TRBV6-5 and TRBJ1-2, with D tentatively TRBD1 (5 bases). The V and J ends lost 0 bases and 1 base respectively, with 9 bases between them. The CDR3 extends over 15 amino acids. CDR1 MNHEY and CDR2 SVGAGI come from the germline V gene. The chain's CDR3 is CASSYSRGINYGYTF. The CDR3 DNA reads as TGTGCCAGCAGTTACTCAAGGGGAATTAACTATGGCTACACCTTC.

This clone was found once. The chain employs TRBV5-1 and TRBJ1-2; D unresolved. Germline lookup yields CDR1 SGHRS and CDR2 YFSETQ. Trimming took 0 bases from V and 0 from J, leaving 9 bases between them. This CDR3 has 15 amino acids. In DNA form, the CDR3 reads TGCGCCAGCAGCTTGGCCGAGGGAGCTAACTATGGCTACACCTTC. The encoded protein is CASSLAEGANYGYTF.

This clone came up a few times. The chain joins TRBV6-1 to TRBJ2-7, with 11 bases fitting TRBD1. The CDR3 contains 14 residues. Germline V gene sequence: CDR1 MNHNS, CDR2 SASEGT. Trimming at V came to 8 bases and at J to 5 bases, leaving 8 bases not matched to a gene. CDR3 region: CASWVDRGQNEQYF. DNA for the CDR3: TGTGCCAGCTGGGTGGACAGGGGGCAAAACGAGCAGTACTTC.

J is TRBJ1-1 and V is TRBV2, with D possibly being TRBD1 (5 bases). This CDR3 spans 14 amino acids. Deletions cut 4 bases from V and 1 base from J, with 10 bases between. Germline V gene data show CDR1 as SNHLY and CDR2 as FYNNEI. Written as DNA, the CDR3 is TGTGCCAGCAGTGTAGAGCAGGGGAACACTGAAGCTTTCTTT. Encoded protein: CASSVEQGNTEAFF.

The chain employs TRBV6-6 and TRBJ2-5; weak D call: TRBD1 (6 bases). Trimming cost V 0 bases and J 3 bases, with 14 bases left between them. The germline V gene has CDR1 MNHNY and CDR2 SVGAGI (reference sequence). The CDR3 loop spans 16 amino acids. The CDR3 sequence is CASSYSKQGVKETQYF. The CDR3 bases are TGTGCCAGCAGTTACTCAAAACAGGGAGTCAAAGAGACCCAGTACTTC.

CDR3 in amino acids: CASSMSTGGMGLHEKLFF. The CDR3 nucleotides are TGTGCCAGTAGTATGTCGACAGGGGGCATGGGGTTACATGAAAAACTGTTTTTT. The V call is TRBV19, the J call TRBJ1-4, with 10 bases identical to TRBD1. J gave up 6 bases and V 3 bases, and 13 bases lay outside the gene matches. The germline V gene encodes CDR1 LNHDA and CDR2 SQIVND (reference sequence). The CDR3 length is 18 residues.

The rearrangement uses TRBV30 and TRBJ1-2; 9 nucleotides align to TRBD1. The CDR3 contains 14 residues. Germline trimming cut 2 bases from V and 7 bases from J; bases unmatched to any gene: 8. In germline, CDR1 is GTSNPN, CDR2 SVGIG (reference sequence). CDR3 residues: CAWSLSGQGSGYTF. CDR3 coding DNA: TGTGCCTGGAGTTTATCGGGACAGGGTAGTGGCTACACCTTC.

The chain employs TRBV30 and TRBJ2-3; 12 nucleotides line up with TRBD2. Germline CDR1 GTSNPN, CDR2 SVGIG (reference sequence). This CDR3 comprises 16 residues. J was trimmed by 2 bases and V by 1 base; bases with no gene match: 4. CDR3 amino acids: CAWSGGTSGPTDTQYF. CDR3 in DNA: TGTGCCTGGAGTGGTGGGACTAGCGGGCCCACAGATACGCAGTATTTT. Supplemented by reference TRBV30 and TRBJ2-3, the full variable domain reads SQTIHQWPATLVQPVGSPLSLECTVEGTSNPNLYWYRQAAGRGLQLLFYSVGIGQISSEVPQNLSASRPQDRQFILSSKKLLLSDSGFYLCAWSGGTSGPTDTQYFGPGTRLTVL.

Note on this clone: A read error may account for a junction end that differs from germline. This chain links TRBV7-9 with TRBJ2-1; 13 bases are a match to TRBD2. The CDR3 length is 15 residues. Germline loops: CDR1 SEHNR, CDR2 FQNEAQ (reference sequence). CDR3 sequence: CSSSFGLAGVNEQFF. Written as DNA, the CDR3 is TGTTCCAGCAGCTTTGGACTAGCGGGGGTTAATGAGCAGTTCTTC.

This clone has only one observation. The CDR3 coding sequence is TGTGCCACCAGCACAGATACAGGGGGACTTGGCACCGGGGAGCTGTTTTTT. Amino acids: CATSTDTGGLGTGELFF. V gene TRBV15 combines with J gene TRBJ2-2; TRBD1 aligns across 8 bases. The length of the CDR3 is 17 residues. The V gene's germline CDR1 is LNHNV and CDR2 YYDKDF (reference sequence). V dropped 4 bases and J dropped 4; count of bases not matched to a gene: 11.

The chain recombines TRBV15 with TRBJ1-3; D remains unclear. The CDR3 contains 14 residues. Germline V CDR1 and CDR2: LNHNV, YYDKDF (reference sequence). Trimming removed 2 bases at V and 3 bases at J, with 8 bases between. The DNA for the CDR3 is TGTGCCACCAGCAGACTTGACAATGGAAACACCATATATTTT. Its protein is CATSRLDNGNTIYF.

V and J are TRBV13 and TRBJ1-4; tentatively, D is TRBD1 (5 bases). Trimming cost V 3 bases and J 8 bases, with 13 bases left between them. This CDR3 comprises 14 residues. From germline, CDR1 is PRHDT and CDR2 FYEKMQ (reference sequence). CDR3 loop: CASSFGRGSEKLFF. Written as DNA, the CDR3 is TGTGCCAGCAGCTTCGGTAGGGGTAGCGAAAAACTGTTTTTT.